This T cell receptor beta chain appears in the sequencing data of a study of shared clonotypes between healthy human individuals. Study background: CD4 naive cells filled three plates per donor, CD4 memory three, CD8 naive two and CD8 memory one. Overall study results and limits: Roughly 4.7% was the fraction of naive CD4 clonotypes found shared across several donors. Sampling covered blood only; tissue repertoires likely differ. Researchers found naive subsets generally carried larger estimated richness than memory subsets.

Only in-frame clones appear in the TCRdb table, and some are missing; sequencing was by immunoSEQ multiplex PCR. The sample includes more than 1,200,000 clones, about 98.5% of them seen just once. For this clone: Its target is unknown.

V dropped 6 bases and J dropped 3; count of bases not matched to a gene: 9. The CDR3 runs 15 residues. Germline CDR1 SGHDT, CDR2 YYEEEE. Material for sequencing was naive CD4+ T cells sorted from blood. Subset described: CD45RA+ positively selected. This receptor was taken from a man aged 25 to 40 in good health. The chain combines TRBV5-6 with TRBJ2-7, with 10 bases aligning to TRBD2. The CDR3 nucleotides read TGTGCCAGCACGTATAGCGGGAGGCCAGTCTACGAGCAGTACTTC. This codes for CASTYSGRPVYEQYF.